These T cell receptor beta chains were read from a single sample in a study of patients and donors after allogeneic stem cell transplantation. TCRdb recomputed calls from the RT-PCR reads with MiXCR, one row per CDR3 protein. Among approximately 200,000 distinct CDR3 sequences, over 12% were seen once, and the ten largest hold roughly 10%. Sequences were obtained from blood, either unsorted or a sorted T cell fraction (not recorded which). These receptors all stem from a human donor who was either an allogeneic HSCT recipient or a stem cell or donor lymphocyte infusion donor (not recorded which). It is not recorded whose cells these are; they may come from a transplant donor. CDR3s include the opening cysteine and the closing phenylalanine or tryptophan.

j_call | v_call | cdr3_aa
TRBJ2-7 | TRBV14 | CASSQEMLAGHQYF
TRBJ2-1 | TRBV20-1 | CSASSLALWNEQFF
TRBJ2-4 | TRBV20-1 | CSASLSQGKNIQYF
TRBJ2-2 | TRBV5-6 | CASSFVSGELFF
TRBJ2-7 | TRBV24-1 | CATSDRNYEQYF
TRBJ1-1 | TRBV12-3/TRBV12-4 | CASSLLWPGVKNTEAFF
TRBJ2-1 | TRBV5-1 | CASSFEASYNEQFF
TRBJ2-7 | TRBV7-3 | CASSPASGGLVEQYF
TRBJ2-5 | TRBV4-2 | CASSQGPSQRGEETQYF
TRBJ1-2 | TRBV2 | CASSEDGYGYGYTF
TRBJ2-1 | TRBV3-1 | CASSQDWGNNEQFF
TRBJ2-2 | TRBV19 | CASRPNRGTGELFF
TRBJ1-2 | TRBV20-1 | CSAETRQGGYGYTF
TRBJ1-3 | TRBV6-1 | CASSPDSSGNTIYF
TRBJ1-5 | TRBV30 | CAWSHGRTGNQPQHF
TRBJ2-1 | TRBV3-1 | CASSQEVLGGGYNEQFF
TRBJ2-7 | TRBV29-1 | CSVASDRGSYEQYF
TRBJ2-1 | TRBV7-6 | CASIRGGPYNEQFF
TRBJ1-2 | TRBV20-1 | CSARPQGFGYTF
TRBJ1-1 | TRBV5-1 | CASSFGTGGRDTEAFF
TRBJ2-5 | TRBV7-7 | CASSAGTNKETQYF
TRBJ2-7 | TRBV7-6 | CASSSQTRYEQYF
TRBJ2-1 | TRBV20-1 | CSARETPEQFF
TRBJ2-3 | TRBV11-3 | CASSPRTGLDTQYF
TRBJ1-4 | TRBV7-2 | CASSLGGGGDEKLFF
TRBJ1-4 | TRBV7-9 | CASSSDRGSEKLFF
TRBJ2-7 | TRBV13 | CASSSRNSYEQYF
TRBJ1-1 | TRBV12-3/TRBV12-4 | CASNRNRAATEAFF
TRBJ2-7 | TRBV20-1 | CSARDGATGLWEQYF
TRBJ2-5 | TRBV20-1 | CSASDLGTGETQYF
TRBJ1-5 | TRBV6-2/TRBV6-3 | CASVGQPFQPQHF
TRBJ1-5 | TRBV29-1 | CSVAEGLNPNQPQHF
TRBJ2-2 | TRBV2 | CASSEAHSYTGELFF
TRBJ2-7 | TRBV29-1 | CSVAGARRLGEQYF
TRBJ2-3 | TRBV4-3 | CASSQDVQAGVTRADTQYF
TRBJ2-3 | TRBV4-2 | CASSQEGRGVGTDTQYF
TRBJ2-5 | TRBV24-1 | CATSDGAGVLATQYF
TRBJ2-5 | TRBV5-4 | CASSLRRLAGGETQYF
TRBJ2-7 | TRBV20-1 | CSARGLADYEQYF
TRBJ2-2 | TRBV4-3 | CASSQTGPSGTNTGELFF
TRBJ2-7 | TRBV10-3 | CAISESASGSYEQYF
TRBJ1-1 | TRBV20-1 | CSARESGPPGTEAFF
TRBJ1-2 | TRBV27 | CASWDGRSYGYTF
TRBJ2-1 | TRBV5-1 | CASSLAGGSSYNEQFF
TRBJ2-7 | TRBV2 | CASSDPIWQGSYEQYF
TRBJ1-4 | TRBV20-1 | CSADYCGTEPEKLFF
TRBJ2-3 | TRBV12-3/TRBV12-4 | CASSSQGQSTDTQYF
TRBJ1-2 | TRBV4-1 | CASSQASANTNYGYTF
TRBJ2-7 | TRBV10-3 | CAISESRGSTYEQYF
TRBJ2-7 | TRBV5-5 | CASSLVRLAGGFRYEQYF
TRBJ2-1 | TRBV30 | CAWSKKGLAGDLSSYNEQFF